The text below deals with one T cell receptor (beta chain). Its specificity is not known. This record belongs to a study of cytomegalovirus exposure and HLA in healthy donors. Study-level results: The productive fraction for most TCR beta V segments was about 87% or about 30% in an earlier analysis. The authors considered a cluster of highly shared sequence variants likely to be a sequencing artifact.

The CDR3 extends over 14 amino acids. Germline-derived CDR1 and CDR2 are SGHKS and YYEKEE (reference sequence). Trimming at V came to 4 bases and at J to 3 bases, leaving 5 bases not matched to a gene. The PCR had 60 Vbeta and 13 Jbeta primers. TCRdb's copy holds only in-frame clones and misses some; the assay was immunoSEQ multiplex PCR. The sample holds 97,000 or so clones, approximately 71% seen once. The receptor was isolated from a male donor in good health and CMV-seropositive. Material: PBMCs. The V and J genes are TRBV5-5 and TRBJ1-2, with TRBD1 matching 8 bases. The CDR3 is CASSPQGADYGYTF. For the CDR3, the DNA is TGTGCCAGCAGCCCTCAGGGGGCGGACTATGGCTACACCTTC.